One TCR beta chain is described in this entry. The target antigen is unknown. For the second PCR, which ran for 7 to 11 cycles, a sample-barcoded 5' primer and a J-beta primer mix were used. TCRdb reprocessed the 5' RACE reads via MiXCR and lists one record per CDR3 protein. The sample yields approximately 800,000 distinct CDR3 sequences, about a quarter seen once. This CDR3 has 16 residues. V shed 5 bases and J shed 4 bases, with 21 bases lying between them. Germline CDR1 reads SGHTA; CDR2 reads FQGNSA. This specimen comes from a study of blood T cells in healthy people across ages. Study-wide points: Roughly linear age-related decline in beta diversity appeared, significant by age roughly 40.

A further study also used this sample, focusing on T cells of mothers and their children. Turning to that study: Maternal samples each gave over 9.5 million TCR beta CDR3 reads, and child samples roughly 3 million each.

V usage is TRBV7-2 and J usage is TRBJ2-7, with unresolved D. What was sequenced was blood. The TCR originated in a boy aged 10-17 years in good health. CDR3 sequence (DNA): TGTGCCAGCAGCCCGCGTGCGGACCACGGGCTATACGAGCAGTACTTC. Amino acid sequence: CASSPRADHGLYEQYF.